The following is a T cell receptor (beta chain) sequence with its context. This entry is derived from a study of blood T cell repertoires in COVID-19. Study context: Italy, Spain and the United States were the sources of the convalescent and acute COVID-19 samples. T cells, B-cell-depleted T cells, or PBMCs supplied cDNA or gDNA.

The CDR3 contains 14 residues. With 3 bases removed from V and 6 bases from J, the gap between germline ends came to 12 bases. The germline V gene encodes CDR1 LNHDA and CDR2 SQIVND (reference sequence). Data came from immunoSEQ multiplex PCR; TCRdb stores just in-frame clones and leaves some out. Here the sample spans 55,000 to 75,000 clones, around 77% being singletons. The chain links TRBV19 to TRBJ1-5; D is possibly TRBD1 (6 bases). The sample comprised peripheral blood. This TCR was sampled from a man older than 75 with active or convalescent COVID-19. In nucleotides, the CDR3 is TGTGCCAGTAGTATTTCAGGGGACCGTCAGCCCCAGCATTTT. It is translated as CASSISGDRQPQHF.